The sequence of this T cell receptor beta chain was determined in a study of T cell changes during pregnancy in multiple sclerosis. There are 13 residues in the CDR3. Trimming left V 6 bases short and J 3 bases short, with 8 bases between. Looked up from germline, CDR1 is MRHNA and CDR2 is SNTAGT. This clone came up a few times. The method was immunoSEQ multiplex PCR; TCRdb's version includes in-frame clones alone and lacks a portion of them. Of roughly 67,000 clones listed, 80% to 95% are singletons. The rearrangement links TRBV6-4 to TRBJ2-2; maybe TRBD1 (7 bases). The TCR was taken from a female donor with multiple sclerosis, enrolled in a pregnancy study. The sequencing used peripheral blood, collected in the second trimester of pregnancy. This CDR3 is CASSRGDTGELFF. In DNA, the CDR3 is TGTGCCAGCAGCAGGGGGGACACCGGGGAGCTGTTTTTT.